Shown below are 11 T cell receptor beta chains from a single sample sequenced in a study of T cell changes during pregnancy in multiple sclerosis. Clones were read by immunoSEQ multiplex PCR, and TCRdb kept only the in-frame ones, dropping some. The sample carries about 93,000 clones, around 92% recorded once. The source material was peripheral blood, sampled after pregnancy. The receptors shown here come from a female donor with multiple sclerosis, enrolled in a pregnancy study.

The gene calls are TRBV18 and TRBJ1-5, with D possibly being TRBD1 (6 bases). The CDR3 is made up of 16 amino acids. Germline loops: CDR1 KGHSH, CDR2 LQKENI. V shed 3 bases and J shed 9 bases, with 21 bases lying between them. CDR3 loop: CASSPSVGGKGRPQHF. CDR3 coding DNA: TGTGCCAGCTCACCCTCGGTAGGGGGTAAAGGGCGGCCCCAGCATTTT. Filled out from reference TRBV18 and TRBJ1-5, the complete variable domain reads NAGVMQNPRHLVRRRGQEARLRCSPMKGHSHVYWYRQLPEEGLKFMVYLQKENIIDESGMPKERFSAEFPKEGPSILRIQQVVRGDSAAYFCASSPSVGGKGRPQHFGDGTRLSIL.

V and J are TRBV4-3 and TRBJ1-1, with 12 bases lining up with TRBD1. The CDR3 is 19 residues long. Trimming removed 0 bases from V and 11 bases from J; junction bases left unmatched: 19. Germline loops: CDR1 LGHNA, CDR2 YSLEER. CDR3 in DNA: TGCGCCAGCAGCCAAGATGGTGCGGGTGCTTTGGGACAGGGGGCGCCGGCTTTCTTT. This translates into CASSQDGAGALGQGAPAFF.

The V and J genes are TRBV20-1 and TRBJ2-1; no reliable D call. The CDR3 covers 10 residues. Germline CDR1 reads DFQATT; CDR2 reads SNEGSKA (reference sequence). The V and J ends lost 5 bases and 8 bases respectively, with 7 bases between them. The CDR3 nucleotides are TGCAGTGCTTGGGCCGATGAGCAGTTCTTC. Protein sequence: CSAWADEQFF.

This rearrangement joins TRBV19 to TRBJ2-1; 11 bases are shared with TRBD2. There are 15 residues in the CDR3. The V segment lost 5 bases and the J segment 4 bases; nucleotides outside the gene matches: 4. In germline, CDR1 is LNHDA, CDR2 SQIVND (reference sequence). CDR3 in DNA: TGTGCCAGTAGTTCAACTAGCGGGAGTTACAATGAGCAGTTCTTC. This gives the protein CASSSTSGSYNEQFF.

The genes are TRBV10-2 and TRBJ1-1, with D perhaps TRBD1 (6 bases). Germline V gives CDR1 WSHSY, CDR2 SAAADI. V was clipped by 4 bases and J by 1 base, with 13 bases between them. The CDR3 extends over 15 amino acids. The DNA of the CDR3 is TGCGCCAGCAGTGGGAAACAGGGACCGAACACTGAAGCTTTCTTT. Protein: CASSGKQGPNTEAFF.

The rearrangement joins TRBV2 to TRBJ1-2, with D perhaps TRBD1 (6 bases). The CDR3 extends over 13 amino acids. Germline-derived CDR1 and CDR2 are SNHLY and FYNNEI. Trimming shortened V by 9 bases and J by 0 bases, and 11 bases separated the two germline ends. The DNA of the CDR3 is TGTGCCAGGCAGACAGGCACTAACTATGGCTACACCTTC. It is translated as CARQTGTNYGYTF.

The rearrangement joins TRBV9 to TRBJ2-7, with 8 bases aligning to TRBD1. The CDR3 spans 15 residues. Germline CDR1 reads SGDLS; CDR2 reads YYNGEE. V trimming: 0 bases; J trimming: 5 bases; junction bases outside the gene matches: 7. CDR3 region: CASSVETGGPDEQYF. CDR3 DNA sequence: TGTGCCAGCAGCGTAGAAACAGGGGGGCCTGACGAGCAGTACTTC.

The chain links TRBV18 to TRBJ2-7; TRBD1 matches at 8 bases. The V gene end was trimmed by 2 bases and the J gene end by 1 base; junction bases not matched to a gene: 22. CDR1 is KGHSH and CDR2 is LQKENI in the germline V gene. CDR3 length equals 21 residues. DNA for the CDR3: TGTGCCAGCTCACCATATACCCCGGTCGTCCACGCCGGGACAGGATCCTACGAGCAGTACTTC. Translated, it gives CASSPYTPVVHAGTGSYEQYF.

This rearrangement joins TRBV7-2 to TRBJ1-4; possibly TRBD1 for D (6 bases). The CDR3 consists of 14 residues. Trimming pared 2 bases from V and 8 bases from J, leaving 12 bases between. Looked up from germline, CDR1 is SGHTA and CDR2 is FQGNSA. CDR3 bases: TGTGCCAGCAGCTTACTCCAGGGGAAGGAAAAACTGTTTTTT. It encodes CASSLLQGKEKLFF.

The CDR3 DNA follows: TGTGCCAGCAGTGAAGAGTACGGGAGACACTACGAGCAGTACTTC. Translation gives CASSEEYGRHYEQYF. The chain employs TRBV2 and TRBJ2-7; D possibly corresponds to TRBD2 (6 bases). The V gene lost 1 base and the J gene lost 3 bases, with 13 bases spanning the gap. Germline V gene lookup returns CDR1 SNHLY and CDR2 FYNNEI. The CDR3 is 15 amino acids.

The chain carries TRBV6-1 and TRBJ2-7; D is unclear. Per the germline V gene, CDR1 is MNHNS and CDR2 is SASEGT. The CDR3 is 14 residues long. The ends were cut back, 7 bases at V and 1 base at J, with 14 bases in the middle. CDR3 sequence (DNA): TGTGCCAGCATGACCGGTTGGGCGTCCTACGAGCAGTACTTC. It encodes CASMTGWASYEQYF.